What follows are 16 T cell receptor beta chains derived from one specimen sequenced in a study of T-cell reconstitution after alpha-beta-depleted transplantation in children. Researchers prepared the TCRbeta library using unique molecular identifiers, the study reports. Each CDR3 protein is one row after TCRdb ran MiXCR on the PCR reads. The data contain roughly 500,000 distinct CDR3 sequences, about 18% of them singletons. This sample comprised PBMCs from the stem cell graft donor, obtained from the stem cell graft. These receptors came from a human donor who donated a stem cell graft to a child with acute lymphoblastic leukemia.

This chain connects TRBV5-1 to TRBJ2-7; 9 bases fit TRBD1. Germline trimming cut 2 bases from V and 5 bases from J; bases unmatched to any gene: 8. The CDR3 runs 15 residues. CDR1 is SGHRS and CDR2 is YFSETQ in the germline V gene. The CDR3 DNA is TGCGCCAGCAGCTTCTCACAGGGGGCGGGGGACGAGCAGTACTTC. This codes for CASSFSQGAGDEQYF.

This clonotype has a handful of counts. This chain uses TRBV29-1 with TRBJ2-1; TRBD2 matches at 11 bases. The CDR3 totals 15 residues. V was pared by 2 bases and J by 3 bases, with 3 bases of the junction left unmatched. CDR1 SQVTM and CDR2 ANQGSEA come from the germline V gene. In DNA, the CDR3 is TGCAGCGTTGAACGACTAGCGGGAATCTACAATGAGCAGTTCTTC. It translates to CSVERLAGIYNEQFF.

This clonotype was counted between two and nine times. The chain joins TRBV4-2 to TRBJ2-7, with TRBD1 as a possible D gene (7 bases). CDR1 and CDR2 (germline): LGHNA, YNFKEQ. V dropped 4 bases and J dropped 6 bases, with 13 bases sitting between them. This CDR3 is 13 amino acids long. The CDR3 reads CASSPGGQSEQYF. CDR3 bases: TGTGCCAGCAGCCCCGGGGGACAGAGCGAGCAGTACTTC.

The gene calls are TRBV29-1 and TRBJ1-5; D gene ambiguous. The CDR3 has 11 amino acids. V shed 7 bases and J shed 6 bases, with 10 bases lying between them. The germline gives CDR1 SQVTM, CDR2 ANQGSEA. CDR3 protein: CSAGRPQPQHF. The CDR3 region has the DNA TGCAGCGCCGGAAGGCCTCAGCCCCAGCATTTT.

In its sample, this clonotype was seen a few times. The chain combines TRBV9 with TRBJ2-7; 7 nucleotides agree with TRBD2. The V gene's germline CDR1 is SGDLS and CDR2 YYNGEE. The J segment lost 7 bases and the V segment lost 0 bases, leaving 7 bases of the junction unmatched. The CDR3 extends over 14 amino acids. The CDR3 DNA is TGTGCCAGCAGCGTAGTTGCGGGAGCAGGGGAGCAGTACTTC. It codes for CASSVVAGAGEQYF.

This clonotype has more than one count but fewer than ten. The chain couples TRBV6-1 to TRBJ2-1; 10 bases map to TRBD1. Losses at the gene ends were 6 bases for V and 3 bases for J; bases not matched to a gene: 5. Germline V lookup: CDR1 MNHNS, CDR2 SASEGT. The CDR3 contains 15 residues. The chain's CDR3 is CASRRTGGIYNEQFF. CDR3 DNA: TGTGCCAGCAGGAGGACAGGGGGAATCTACAATGAGCAGTTCTTC.

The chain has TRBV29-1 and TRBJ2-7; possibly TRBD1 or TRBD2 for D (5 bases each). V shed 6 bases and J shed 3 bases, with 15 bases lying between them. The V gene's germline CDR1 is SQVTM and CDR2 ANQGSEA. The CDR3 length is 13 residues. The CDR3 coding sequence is TGCAGCGTGGGGCTCGGGGCTGGCTACGAGCAGTACTTC. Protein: CSVGLGAGYEQYF.

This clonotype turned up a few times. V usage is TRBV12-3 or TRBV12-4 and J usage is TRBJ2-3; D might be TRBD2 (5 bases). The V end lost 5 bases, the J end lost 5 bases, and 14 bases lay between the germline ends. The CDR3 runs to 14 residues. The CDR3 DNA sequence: TGTGCCAGCAGTCCGAATCGGAGGAGAGATACGCAGTATTTT. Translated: CASSPNRRRDTQYF.

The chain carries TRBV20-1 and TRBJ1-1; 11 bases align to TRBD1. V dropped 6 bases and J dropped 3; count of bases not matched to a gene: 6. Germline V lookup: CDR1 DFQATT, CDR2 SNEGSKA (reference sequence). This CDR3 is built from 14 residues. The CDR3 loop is CSATSGQGDTEAFF. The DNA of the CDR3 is TGCAGTGCAACCTCGGGACAGGGGGACACTGAAGCTTTCTTT.

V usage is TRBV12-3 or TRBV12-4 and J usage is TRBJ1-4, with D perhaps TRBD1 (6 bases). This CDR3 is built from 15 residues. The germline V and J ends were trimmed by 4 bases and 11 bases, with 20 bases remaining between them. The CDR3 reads CASSYFRGLRGKLFF. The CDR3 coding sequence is TGTGCCAGCAGTTATTTCCGGGGGCTCCGTGGCAAACTGTTTTTT.

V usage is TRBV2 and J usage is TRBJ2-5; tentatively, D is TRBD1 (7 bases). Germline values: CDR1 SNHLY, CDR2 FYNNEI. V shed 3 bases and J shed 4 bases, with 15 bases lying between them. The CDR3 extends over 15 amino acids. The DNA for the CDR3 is TGTGCCAGCAGTGACGGAGGGGGCTATCGAGAGACCCAGTACTTC. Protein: CASSDGGGYRETQYF. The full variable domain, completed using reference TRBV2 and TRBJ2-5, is EPEVTQTPSHQVTQMGQEVILRCVPISNHLYFYWYRQILGQKVEFLVSFYNNEISEKSEIFDDQFSVERPDGSNFTLKIRSTKLEDSAMYFCASSDGGGYRETQYFGPGTRLLVL.

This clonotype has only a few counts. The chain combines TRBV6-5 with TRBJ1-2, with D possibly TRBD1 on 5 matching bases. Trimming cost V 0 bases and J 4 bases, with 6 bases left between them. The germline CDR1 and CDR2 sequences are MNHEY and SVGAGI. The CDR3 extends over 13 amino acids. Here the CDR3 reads CASSYSTAYGYTF. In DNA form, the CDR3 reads TGTGCCAGCAGTTACTCGACAGCCTATGGCTACACCTTC.

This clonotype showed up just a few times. This CDR3 is CASSPGPRRELFF. The CDR3 region has the DNA TGTGCCAGCTCACCGGGACCCCGGAGGGAGCTGTTTTTT. The rearrangement joins TRBV18 to TRBJ2-2; the D gene could be TRBD1 or TRBD2 (5 bases each). The CDR3 consists of 13 residues. Trimming took off 3 bases at V and 9 bases at J, with 11 bases between the two ends. Germline CDR1 and CDR2: KGHSH and LQKENI.

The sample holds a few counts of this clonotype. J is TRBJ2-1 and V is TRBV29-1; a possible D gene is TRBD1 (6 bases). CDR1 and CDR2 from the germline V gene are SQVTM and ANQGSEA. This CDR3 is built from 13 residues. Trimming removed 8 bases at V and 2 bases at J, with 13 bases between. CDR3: CSFLRDTYNEQFF. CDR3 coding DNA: TGCAGCTTTCTGAGGGACACCTACAATGAGCAGTTCTTC.

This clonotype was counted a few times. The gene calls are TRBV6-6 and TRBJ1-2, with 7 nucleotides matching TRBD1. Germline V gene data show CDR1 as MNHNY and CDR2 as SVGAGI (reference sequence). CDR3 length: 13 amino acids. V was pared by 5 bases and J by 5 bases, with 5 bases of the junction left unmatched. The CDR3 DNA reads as TGTGCCAGCAGTGGAACAGGGGAGTATGGCTACACCTTC. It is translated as CASSGTGEYGYTF.

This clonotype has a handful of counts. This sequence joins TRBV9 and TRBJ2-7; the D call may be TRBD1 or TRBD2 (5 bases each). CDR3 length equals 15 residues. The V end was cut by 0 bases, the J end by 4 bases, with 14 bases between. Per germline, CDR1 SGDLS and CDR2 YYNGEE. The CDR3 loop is CASSVVGEVGYEQYF. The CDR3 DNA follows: TGTGCCAGCAGCGTAGTGGGGGAAGTTGGATACGAGCAGTACTTC. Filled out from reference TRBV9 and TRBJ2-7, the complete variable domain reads DSGVTQTPKHLITATGQRVTLRCSPRSGDLSVYWYQQSLDQGLQFLIQYYNGEERAKGNILERFSAQQFPDLHSELNLSSLELGDSALYFCASSVVGEVGYEQYFGPGTRLTVT.